The 30 T cell receptor beta chains in this list originate from one sample, sequenced in a study of cytomegalovirus exposure and HLA in healthy donors. Only in-frame clones appear in the TCRdb table, and some are missing; sequencing was by immunoSEQ multiplex PCR. The repertoire holds 200,000 to 250,000 clones, with less than 85% as singletons. Specimen: PBMCs. The origin of the receptors is a woman younger than 35 in good health and CMV-seronegative.

The CDR3 reads CASSLSSGRTDTQYF. In DNA, the CDR3 is TGTGCCAGCAGCCTGTCTAGCGGGAGAACAGATACGCAGTATTTT. This chain uses TRBV14 with TRBJ2-3; 10 positions match TRBD2. The CDR3 extends over 15 amino acids. V was pared by 4 bases and J by 3 bases, with 4 bases of the junction left unmatched. CDR1 is SGHDN and CDR2 is FVKESK in the germline V gene.

Notes on this clone: The sample holds other DNA sequences that translate to the same CDR3. The gene calls are TRBV9 and TRBJ1-1; D may be TRBD1 (5 bases). Germline values: CDR1 SGDLS, CDR2 YYNGEE. The V and J ends lost 3 bases and 0 bases respectively, with 9 bases between them. This CDR3 spans 14 amino acids. CDR3 DNA: TGTGCCAGCAGCGCAGGGACGGTGAACACTGAAGCTTTCTTT. The encoded protein is CASSAGTVNTEAFF.

V usage is TRBV5-4 and J usage is TRBJ2-5; a possible D gene is TRBD2 (6 bases). Germline CDR1 is SGHNT and CDR2 is YYREEE (reference sequence). This CDR3 spans 17 amino acids. Trimming pared 4 bases from V and 0 bases from J, leaving 19 bases between. For the CDR3, the DNA is TGTGCCAGCAGCCCACCCGGGGCGGGATCGTACCAAGAGACCCAGTACTTC. Translation gives CASSPPGAGSYQETQYF.

This chain joins TRBV6-1 and TRBJ1-2; D gene ambiguous. CDR1 is MNHNS, CDR2 SASEGT, per germline. The ends were cut back, 6 bases at V and 5 bases at J, with 7 bases in the middle. This CDR3 has 11 amino acids. The CDR3: CASRPIYGYTF. CDR3 bases: TGTGCCAGCAGACCAATATATGGCTACACCTTC.

The chain uses TRBV19 and TRBJ1-5; tentative D call: TRBD1 (5 bases). The CDR3 runs 15 residues. V shed 3 bases and J shed 6 bases, with 15 bases lying between them. CDR1 is LNHDA and CDR2 is SQIVND in the germline V gene (reference sequence). In nucleotides, the CDR3 is TGTGCCAGTAGTATGGTCTCCGGCGGGGGTCAGCCCCAGCATTTT. The encoded protein is CASSMVSGGGQPQHF.

The chain uses TRBV5-1 and TRBJ1-5; D not certain. This CDR3 is 20 amino acids long. Trimming stripped 0 bases from V and 1 base from J, with 23 bases between. The V gene's germline CDR1 is SGHRS and CDR2 YFSETQ. This CDR3 reads CASSLAISPPLSQSNQPQHF. DNA for the CDR3: TGCGCCAGCAGCTTGGCCATCTCTCCTCCTCTCTCACAGAGCAATCAGCCCCAGCATTTT.

The V gene is TRBV7-9, the J gene TRBJ1-2; weak D call: TRBD1 (6 bases). The germline gives CDR1 SEHNR, CDR2 FQNEAQ (reference sequence). This CDR3 has 13 amino acids. V was shortened by 5 bases and J by 4 bases, with 11 bases between the two germline ends. DNA for the CDR3: TGTGCCAGCAGCCCGGGGGGGGCCTATGGCTACACCTTC. The encoded protein is CASSPGGAYGYTF.

The chain links TRBV28 to TRBJ1-4, with D unresolved. Germline V gene lookup returns CDR1 MDHEN and CDR2 SYDVKM. V lost 11 bases and J lost 7, with 8 bases in between. CDR3 length equals 10 residues. In DNA form, the CDR3 reads TGTGCCTTCGATTTTGAAAAACTGTTTTTT. Translating it yields CAFDFEKLFF.

This clone has just a few counts. The J gene is TRBJ1-5, the V gene TRBV28; no clear D gene. The V gene's germline CDR1 is MDHEN and CDR2 SYDVKM. V lost 4 bases to trimming and J lost 9 bases, with 10 bases between them. The CDR3 covers 12 residues. CDR3 loop: CASSYANRPQHF. DNA of the CDR3: TGTGCCAGCAGTTACGCTAATAGGCCCCAGCATTTT.

The chain carries TRBV5-1 and TRBJ2-1; possibly TRBD2 for D (7 bases). Germline V gives CDR1 SGHRS, CDR2 YFSETQ. V was pared by 0 bases and J by 7 bases, with 20 bases between. This CDR3 contains 17 residues. CDR3 sequence reads: CASSLEGPGGIRNEQFF. CDR3 nucleotides: TGCGCCAGCAGCTTGGAAGGCCCGGGGGGCATTAGGAATGAGCAGTTCTTC. The full variable domain, with the rest looked up from reference TRBV5-1 and TRBJ2-1, is KAGVTQTPRYLIKTRGQQVTLSCSPISGHRSVSWYQQTPGQGLQFLFEYFSETQRNKGNFPGRFSGRQFSNSRSEMNVSTLELGDSALYLCASSLEGPGGIRNEQFFGPGTRLTVL.

This clone was picked up a small number of times. The V and J genes are TRBV28 and TRBJ1-2; D gene ambiguous. The CDR3 is made up of 12 amino acids. CDR1 is MDHEN and CDR2 is SYDVKM in the germline V gene. V was trimmed by 4 bases and J by 3 bases, leaving 6 bases between them. CDR3 protein: CASSSSHYGYTF. CDR3 in DNA: TGTGCCAGCAGTTCGTCCCACTATGGCTACACCTTC.

The gene calls are TRBV2 and TRBJ1-4, with D possibly being TRBD1 (6 bases). Looked up from germline, CDR1 is SNHLY and CDR2 is FYNNEI. There are 15 residues in the CDR3. V was trimmed by 2 bases and J by 7 bases, leaving 14 bases between them. CDR3 sequence: CASSENGRGGEKLFF. The CDR3 DNA is TGTGCCAGCAGTGAAAACGGCAGGGGAGGTGAAAAACTGTTTTTT.

The chain couples TRBV6-5 to TRBJ2-7; D not certain. The V and J ends lost 6 bases and 6 bases respectively, with 15 bases between them. The CDR3 is made up of 13 amino acids. Germline V gene sequence: CDR1 MNHEY, CDR2 SVGAGI. The CDR3 coding sequence is TGTGCCAGCAGCCCCTACGAGAGAGGCGAGCAGTACTTC. Protein: CASSPYERGEQYF.

This sequence joins TRBV6-1 and TRBJ2-4, with D hard to call. The ends were cut back, 6 bases at V and 0 bases at J, with 3 bases in the middle. This CDR3 is 12 amino acids long. CDR1 is MNHNS, CDR2 SASEGT, per germline. The CDR3: CASRVAKNIQYF. The CDR3 DNA is TGTGCCAGCAGGGTAGCCAAAAACATTCAGTACTTC.

The chain employs TRBV4-2 and TRBJ2-3; tentative D call: TRBD1 (7 bases). V was shortened by 3 bases and J by 0 bases, with 10 bases between the two germline ends. The germline gives CDR1 LGHNA, CDR2 YNFKEQ. This CDR3 is 15 amino acids long. CDR3 DNA sequence: TGTGCCAGCAGCCAGGCGGGACAGAGCACAGATACGCAGTATTTT. This codes for CASSQAGQSTDTQYF.

The genes are TRBV25-1 and TRBJ1-3, with D hard to call. Germline-derived CDR1 and CDR2 are MGHDK and SYGVNS. The CDR3 extends over 13 amino acids. V shed 4 bases and J shed 4 bases, with 8 bases lying between them. The CDR3 sequence is CASSVQGGNTIYF. CDR3 coding DNA: TGTGCCAGCAGTGTCCAAGGCGGAAACACCATATATTTT.

The chain combines TRBV27 with TRBJ2-7; possibly TRBD1 for D (5 bases). The CDR3 has 17 residues. The germline V and J ends were trimmed by 5 bases and 0 bases, with 20 bases remaining between them. CDR1 is MNHEY and CDR2 is SMNVEV in the germline V gene (reference sequence). The CDR3 DNA reads TGTGCCAGCAGTCCCAACCGTCAGACAGTCGCCTCCTACGAGCAGTACTTC. Translation gives CASSPNRQTVASYEQYF.

CDR3 sequence (DNA): TGTGCCAGCAGCCAAGGGCCCTTCGATGAAAAACTGTTTTTT. It is translated as CASSQGPFDEKLFF. V gene TRBV7-7 combines with J gene TRBJ1-4, with unresolved D. The V end was cut by 5 bases, the J end by 6 bases, with 13 bases between. This CDR3 contains 14 residues. CDR1 and CDR2 (germline): SSHAT, FNYEAQ (reference sequence). Drawing the rest from reference TRBV7-7 and TRBJ1-4, the complete variable domain is GAGVSQSPRYKVTKRGQDVTLRCDPISSHATLYWYQQALGQGPEFLTYFNYEAQPDKSGLPSDRFSAERPEGSISTLTIQRTEQRDSAMYRCASSQGPFDEKLFFGSGTQLSVL.

This clone has just a few counts. The chain links TRBV6-5 to TRBJ1-5; D is uncertain. V lost 9 bases and J 5 bases, leaving 14 bases between the germline ends. The germline CDR1 and CDR2 sequences are MNHEY and SVGAGI. CDR3 length equals 13 residues. The CDR3: CAREGLKDQPQHF. The CDR3 DNA is TGTGCCAGGGAAGGACTGAAGGATCAGCCCCAGCATTTT.

This sequence joins TRBV25-1 and TRBJ2-3; possibly TRBD1 for D (5 bases). The germline gives CDR1 MGHDK, CDR2 SYGVNS. V was shortened by 2 bases and J by 0 bases, with 9 bases between the two germline ends. The CDR3 contains 15 residues. The CDR3, as DNA: TGTGCCAGCAGTGAACTGGGGCGAAGCACAGATACGCAGTATTTT. It codes for CASSELGRSTDTQYF.

The chain has TRBV5-1 and TRBJ2-1, with 9 bases aligning to TRBD1. This CDR3 contains 15 residues. Germline V lookup: CDR1 SGHRS, CDR2 YFSETQ. V lost 0 bases to trimming and J lost 6 bases; unmatched junction nucleotides: 4. The CDR3 nucleotides are TGCGCCAGCAGCTTGGTACAGGGGGCGCCCAATGAGCAGTTCTTC. This translates into CASSLVQGAPNEQFF.

This chain uses TRBV5-8 with TRBJ2-1, with a possible D match to TRBD1 (6 bases). The CDR3 extends over 15 amino acids. Germline CDR1 reads SGHTS; CDR2 reads YDEGEE. Trimming shortened V by 0 bases and J by 3 bases, and 10 bases separated the two germline ends. Here the CDR3 DNA reads TGTGCCAGCAGCTTGGGACAGGCCAGCTACAATGAGCAGTTCTTC. Translating gives CASSLGQASYNEQFF.

This rearrangement joins TRBV9 to TRBJ1-2; 7 bases are shared with TRBD1. The germline V gene encodes CDR1 SGDLS and CDR2 YYNGEE. The CDR3 contains 15 residues. J was trimmed by 3 bases and V by 0 bases; bases with no gene match: 5. The DNA of the CDR3 is TGTGCCAGCAGCGTAGAAGCAGGGGGGGACTATGGCTACACCTTC. As protein: CASSVEAGGDYGYTF.

This chain joins TRBV6-1 and TRBJ2-5, with D hard to call. Germline CDR1 and CDR2: MNHNS and SASEGT. Trimming removed 0 bases at V and 4 bases at J, with 3 bases between. This CDR3 region has 12 residues. The DNA for the CDR3 is TGTGCCAGCAGTGAAGCGAGAGAGACCCAGTACTTC. Translation: CASSEARETQYF.

The chain joins TRBV7-3 to TRBJ2-1, with TRBD2 identical over 9 bases. Unmatched junction bases numbered 13, after V lost 2 bases and J lost 5 bases. Germline V gene lookup returns CDR1 SGHTA and CDR2 FQGTGA. This CDR3 has 18 amino acids. The CDR3 sequence is CASSLQGLGAGGDNEQFF. The CDR3 DNA follows: TGTGCCAGCAGCTTACAGGGGTTAGGAGCGGGAGGTGACAATGAGCAGTTCTTC.

The rearrangement uses TRBV6-5 and TRBJ2-7, with D possibly matching TRBD1 (6 bases). V dropped 6 bases and J dropped 1 base, with 10 bases sitting between them. The CDR3 runs 13 residues. The germline V gene encodes CDR1 MNHEY and CDR2 SVGAGI. The CDR3 loop is CASRGTPSYEQYF. CDR3 nucleotides: TGTGCCAGCAGAGGGACACCGTCCTACGAGCAGTACTTC.

V gene TRBV27 combines with J gene TRBJ2-7; 8 bases align to TRBD1. The germline CDR1 and CDR2 sequences are MNHEY and SMNVEV (reference sequence). The CDR3 is 16 residues long. Germline trimming cut 5 bases from V and 4 bases from J; bases unmatched to any gene: 13. This chain's CDR3 is CASSHTRTGFVYEQYF. DNA of the CDR3: TGTGCCAGCAGTCATACTAGGACAGGGTTCGTTTACGAGCAGTACTTC.

The chain links TRBV6-5 to TRBJ2-1; the D gene is possibly TRBD1 (6 bases). CDR3 length equals 13 residues. The germline CDR1 and CDR2 sequences are MNHEY and SVGAGI. Trimming cost V 4 bases and J 10 bases, with 14 bases left between them. CDR3 in amino acids: CASSSRGLPEQFF. In DNA form, the CDR3 reads TGTGCCAGCAGTTCCAGGGGATTACCGGAGCAGTTCTTC.

CDR3 region: CASLDPGSPYEQYF. The CDR3 region has the DNA TGTGCCAGCCTCGACCCGGGATCTCCCTACGAGCAGTACTTC. This rearrangement joins TRBV27 to TRBJ2-7, with D possibly matching TRBD2 (5 bases). V lost 8 bases, J lost 2 bases, and 16 bases lay in between. The CDR3 has 14 residues. Germline V gene sequence: CDR1 MNHEY, CDR2 SMNVEV (reference sequence).

The chain is built from TRBV6-1 and TRBJ1-2, with 10 bases aligning to TRBD1. CDR3 length equals 14 residues. Germline CDR1 reads MNHNS; CDR2 reads SASEGT. Trimming cost V 3 bases and J 4 bases; bases outside gene matches: 2. The CDR3: CASSEGQGIYGYTF. CDR3 nucleotides: TGTGCCAGCAGTGAGGGACAGGGGATCTATGGCTACACCTTC.